The 7 T cell receptor beta chains below come from one sample, sequenced in a study of T-cell memory formation after mild COVID-19. Each CDR3 protein is one row after TCRdb ran MiXCR on the 5' RACE reads. The data hold 68,000 or so distinct CDR3 sequences, with roughly 17% observed a single time. The sequencing sample was made of PBMCs or a T cell subset sorted from them (not recorded which). Receptors originate from an adult woman who had mild COVID-19 (a few samples of this study predate the infection). Cell type and time point are not known.

This clonotype rates as medium-sized (0.01 to 0.1%). This rearrangement joins TRBV19 to TRBJ1-2; 7 bases align to TRBD1. V shed 6 bases, J shed 8 bases, and the junction held 9 bases outside the gene matches. This CDR3 has 13 amino acids. The germline V gene encodes CDR1 LNHDA and CDR2 SQIVND (reference sequence). The DNA for the CDR3 is TGTGCCAGTAGGGCCGGGACAGTAAACGGCTACACCTTC. This encodes CASRAGTVNGYTF.

The chain recombines TRBV7-2 with TRBJ2-1; 10 bases match TRBD1. CDR1 is SGHTA and CDR2 is FQGNSA in the germline V gene. The V gene end was trimmed by 5 bases and the J gene end by 3 bases; junction bases not matched to a gene: 10. The CDR3 has 17 residues. The DNA of the CDR3 is TGTGCCAGCAGCAGATACCCGGGACAGGGGATCTACAATGAGCAGTTCTTC. It is translated as CASSRYPGQGIYNEQFF.

This clonotype was seen only a few times. The genes are TRBV6-5 and TRBJ2-3; D unclear. The germline V gene encodes CDR1 MNHEY and CDR2 SVGAGI. V shed 2 bases and J shed 0 bases, with 6 bases lying between them. The CDR3 totals 14 residues. The CDR3 loop is CASSYRFSTDTQYF. The DNA of the CDR3 is TGTGCCAGCAGTTACAGATTTAGCACAGATACGCAGTATTTT.

CDR3 residues: CASSSPNEQFF. The CDR3 DNA follows: TGTGCCAGCAGTTCCCCCAACGAGCAGTTCTTC. The chain is built from TRBV12-3 or TRBV12-4 and TRBJ2-1; D is unresolved. The CDR3 is 11 amino acids. The V gene lost 4 bases and the J gene lost 10 bases, with 8 bases spanning the gap.

The CDR3 loop is CASSRRTFTQETQYF. In DNA form, the CDR3 reads TGTGCCAGCAGCCGAAGGACTTTCACTCAAGAGACCCAGTACTTC. J is TRBJ2-5 and V is TRBV12-3 or TRBV12-4, with a tentative D call TRBD2 (5 bases). The CDR3 runs to 15 residues. The ends were cut back, 6 bases at V and 2 bases at J, with 16 bases in the middle.

A few counts support this clonotype. The chain links TRBV7-9 to TRBJ1-2; 7 positions match TRBD1. V lost 0 bases and J lost 4; bases outside the gene matches: 5. From germline, CDR1 is SEHNR and CDR2 FQNEAQ (reference sequence). The CDR3 has 15 amino acids. The CDR3 reads CASSLAGTEFYGYTF. CDR3 nucleotide sequence: TGTGCCAGCAGCTTAGCCGGGACAGAGTTCTATGGCTACACCTTC.

This clonotype was detected only a few times. The chain couples TRBV7-9 to TRBJ2-5; 7 bases agree with TRBD2. The CDR3 length is 13 residues. Trimming took 8 bases from V and 1 from J; bases not matched to a gene: 4. CDR1 and CDR2 from the germline V gene are SEHNR and FQNEAQ (reference sequence). The CDR3, as DNA: TGTGCCAGCGCGGGACTACCCCAAGAGACCCAGTACTTC. It yields the protein CASAGLPQETQYF.